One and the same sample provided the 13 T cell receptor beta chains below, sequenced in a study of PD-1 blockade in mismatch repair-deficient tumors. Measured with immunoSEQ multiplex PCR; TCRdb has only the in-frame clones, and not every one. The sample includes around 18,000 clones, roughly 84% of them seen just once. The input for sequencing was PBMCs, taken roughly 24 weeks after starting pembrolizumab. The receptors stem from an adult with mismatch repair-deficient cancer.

The CDR3 reads CASSLNRGELFF. CDR3 nucleotides: TGTGCCAGCAGTCTCAACAGGGGGGAGCTGTTTTTT. The J gene is TRBJ2-2, the V gene TRBV27; D is perhaps TRBD1 (5 bases). Per the germline V gene, CDR1 is MNHEY and CDR2 is SMNVEV (reference sequence). Trimming left V 5 bases short and J 8 bases short, with 9 bases between. This CDR3 comprises 12 residues.

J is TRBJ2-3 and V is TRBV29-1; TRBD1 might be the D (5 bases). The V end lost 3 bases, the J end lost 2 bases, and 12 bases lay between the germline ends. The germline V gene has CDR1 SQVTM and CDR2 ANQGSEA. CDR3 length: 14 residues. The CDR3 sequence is CSVDSGHYTDTQYF. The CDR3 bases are TGCAGCGTTGATTCCGGACATTACACAGATACGCAGTATTTT.

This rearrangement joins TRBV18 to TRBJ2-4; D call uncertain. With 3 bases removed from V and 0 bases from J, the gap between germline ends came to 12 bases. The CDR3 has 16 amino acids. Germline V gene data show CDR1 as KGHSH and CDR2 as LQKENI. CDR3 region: CASSPVTVLAKNIQYF. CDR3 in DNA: TGTGCCAGCTCACCGGTCACCGTACTAGCCAAAAACATTCAGTACTTC.

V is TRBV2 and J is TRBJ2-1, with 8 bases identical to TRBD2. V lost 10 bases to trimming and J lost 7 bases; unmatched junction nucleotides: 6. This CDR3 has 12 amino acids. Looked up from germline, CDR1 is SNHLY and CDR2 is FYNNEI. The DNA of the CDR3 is TGTGCCACCCCGGGACTAGTAAATGAGCAGTTCTTC. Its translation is CATPGLVNEQFF.

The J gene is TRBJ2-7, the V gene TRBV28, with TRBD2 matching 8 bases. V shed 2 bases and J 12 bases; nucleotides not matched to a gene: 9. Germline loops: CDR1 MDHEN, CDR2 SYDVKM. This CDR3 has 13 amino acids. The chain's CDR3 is CASSLRGLENRYF. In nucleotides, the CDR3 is TGTGCCAGCAGTTTACGGGGACTAGAGAATCGGTACTTC.

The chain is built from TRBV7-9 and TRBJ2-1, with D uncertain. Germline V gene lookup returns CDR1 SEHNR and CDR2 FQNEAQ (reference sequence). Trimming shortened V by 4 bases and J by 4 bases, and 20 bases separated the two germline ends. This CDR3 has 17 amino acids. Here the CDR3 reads CASSSRLEKRSYNEQFF. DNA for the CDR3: TGTGCCAGCAGCTCCAGACTCGAAAAAAGGTCTTACAATGAGCAGTTCTTC.

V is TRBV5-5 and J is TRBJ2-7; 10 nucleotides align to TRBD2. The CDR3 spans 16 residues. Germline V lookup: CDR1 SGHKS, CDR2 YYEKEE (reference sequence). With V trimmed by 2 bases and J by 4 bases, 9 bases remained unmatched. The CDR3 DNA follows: TGTGCCAGCAGCTTCGGCCAACTAGCGGGATATTACGAGCAGTACTTC. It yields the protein CASSFGQLAGYYEQYF.

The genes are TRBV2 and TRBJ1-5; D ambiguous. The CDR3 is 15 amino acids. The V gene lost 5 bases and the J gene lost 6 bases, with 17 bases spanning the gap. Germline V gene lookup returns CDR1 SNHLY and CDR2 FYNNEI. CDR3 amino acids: CASSHRQREVQPQHF. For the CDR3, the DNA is TGTGCCAGCAGTCACCGACAAAGGGAGGTTCAGCCCCAGCATTTT.

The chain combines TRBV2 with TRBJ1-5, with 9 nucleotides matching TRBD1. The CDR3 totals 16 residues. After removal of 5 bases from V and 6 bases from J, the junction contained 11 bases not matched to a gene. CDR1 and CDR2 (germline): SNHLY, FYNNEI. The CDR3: CASSTNTGGYGQPQHF. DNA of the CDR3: TGTGCCAGCAGTACAAATACAGGGGGCTACGGTCAGCCCCAGCATTTT.

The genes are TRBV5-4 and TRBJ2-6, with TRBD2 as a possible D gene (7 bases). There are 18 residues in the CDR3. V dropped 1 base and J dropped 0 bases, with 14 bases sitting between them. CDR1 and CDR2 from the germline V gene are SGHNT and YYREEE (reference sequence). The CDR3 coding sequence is TGTGCCAGCAGCTTGTGGGGGGGCGCCTTCTCTGGGGCCAACGTCCTGACTTTC. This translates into CASSLWGGAFSGANVLTF. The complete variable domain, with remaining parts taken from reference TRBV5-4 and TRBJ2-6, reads ETGVTQSPTHLIKTRGQQVTLRCSSQSGHNTVSWYQQALGQGPQFIFQYYREEENGRGNFPPRFSGLQFPNYSSELNVNALELDDSALYLCASSLWGGAFSGANVLTFGAGSRLTVL.

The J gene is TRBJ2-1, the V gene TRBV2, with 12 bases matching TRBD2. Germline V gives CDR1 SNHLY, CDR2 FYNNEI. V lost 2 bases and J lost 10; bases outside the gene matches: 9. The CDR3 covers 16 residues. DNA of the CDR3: TGTGCCAGCAGTGAATCTGTGACTAGCGGGAGTCGGGAGCAGTTCTTC. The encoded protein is CASSESVTSGSREQFF.

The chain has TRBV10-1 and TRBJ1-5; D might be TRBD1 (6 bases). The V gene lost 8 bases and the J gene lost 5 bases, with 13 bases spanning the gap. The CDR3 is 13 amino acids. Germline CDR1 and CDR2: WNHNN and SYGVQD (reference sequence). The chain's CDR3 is CASSQGSHQPQHF. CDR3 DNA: TGCGCCAGCTCACAGGGCTCCCATCAGCCCCAGCATTTT.

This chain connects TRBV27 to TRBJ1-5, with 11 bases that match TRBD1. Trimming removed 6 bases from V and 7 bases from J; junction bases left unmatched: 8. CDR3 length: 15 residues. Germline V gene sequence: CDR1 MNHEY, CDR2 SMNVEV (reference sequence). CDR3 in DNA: TGTGCCAGCAGCAAGGACAGGGGGCTATTCCAGCCCCAGCATTTT. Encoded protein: CASSKDRGLFQPQHF.